A single sample gave rise to the 5 T cell receptor beta chains below, sequenced in a study of response to subunit inactivated influenza vaccine. TCRdb recomputed calls from the RT-PCR reads with MiXCR, one row per CDR3 protein. Among approximately 500,000 distinct CDR3 sequences listed, 13% to 15% were seen once. The specimen was PBMCs from blood, collected roughly 13 days after vaccination. The source is a man aged 45 to 65 who received an inactivated influenza vaccine.

The chain employs TRBV15 and TRBJ2-1; 9 positions match TRBD2. The CDR3 sequence is 18 residues long. Germline values: CDR1 LNHNV, CDR2 YYDKDF (reference sequence). The V gene end was trimmed by 3 bases and the J gene end by 0 bases; junction bases not matched to a gene: 9. Here the CDR3 reads CATSSLHLSGSSYNEQFF. The DNA of the CDR3 is TGTGCCACCAGCAGTCTACACCTTAGCGGGAGCTCCTACAATGAGCAGTTCTTC.

The chain couples TRBV6-5 to TRBJ1-1; D possibly corresponds to TRBD1 (6 bases). Germline V gene data show CDR1 as MNHEY and CDR2 as SVGAGI. The CDR3 contains 15 residues. The V end lost 2 bases, the J end lost 0 bases, and 10 bases lay between the germline ends. Written as DNA, the CDR3 is TGTGCCAGCAGTTACGCCGGGACACTGAACACTGAAGCTTTCTTT. Encoded protein: CASSYAGTLNTEAFF.

The chain joins TRBV5-1 to TRBJ2-1; 9 bases agree with TRBD1. Losses at the gene ends were 0 bases for V and 4 bases for J; bases not matched to a gene: 8. CDR1 SGHRS and CDR2 YFSETQ come from the germline V gene. CDR3 length: 17 amino acids. CDR3 amino acids: CASSLGGTGPPYNEQFF. In DNA, the CDR3 is TGCGCCAGCAGCTTGGGGGGGACAGGGCCCCCTTACAATGAGCAGTTCTTC.

Many counts were recorded for this clonotype. The V and J genes are TRBV20-1 and TRBJ2-2, with 7 bases that match TRBD2. Germline V gives CDR1 DFQATT, CDR2 SNEGSKA (reference sequence). This CDR3 spans 16 amino acids. Trimming removed 6 bases from V and 3 bases from J; junction bases left unmatched: 13. The CDR3 is CSAWEGRRGDTGELFF. The CDR3 DNA sequence: TGCAGTGCGTGGGAGGGACGTCGGGGGGACACCGGGGAGCTGTTTTTT.

The sample holds a few counts of this clonotype. This sequence joins TRBV6-2 or TRBV6-3 and TRBJ2-4; D possibly corresponds to TRBD2 (5 bases). V lost 5 bases to trimming and J lost 0 bases, with 14 bases between them. The CDR3 covers 16 residues. CDR1 and CDR2 from the germline V gene are MNHEY and SVGEGT. CDR3 in amino acids: CASSRTVGLAKNIQYF. CDR3 DNA: TGTGCCAGCAGTCGGACGGTCGGACTAGCCAAAAACATTCAGTACTTC.